The 13 T cell receptor beta chains listed next were all sequenced from one sample in a study of T cells in localized non-small cell lung cancer. Sequenced by immunoSEQ multiplex PCR; TCRdb stores in-frame clones only, minus some. The data contain approximately 61,000 clones, approximately 90% of them singletons. The sequencing used peripheral blood, collected before any cancer treatment. The receptor source for this set is a woman aged 40-69 years with stage I lung adenocarcinoma.

The chain has TRBV5-6 and TRBJ2-5, with a tentative D call TRBD2 (5 bases). Germline V gene lookup returns CDR1 SGHDT and CDR2 YYEEEE. The CDR3 is 13 residues long. The V end was cut by 2 bases, the J end by 5 bases, with 10 bases between. CDR3 bases: TGTGCCAGCAGCTTAGCGGTAACGGAGACCCAGTACTTC. The encoded protein is CASSLAVTETQYF.

The V gene is TRBV30, the J gene TRBJ2-5; D ambiguous. This CDR3 contains 14 residues. The germline V and J ends were trimmed by 5 bases and 5 bases, with 18 bases remaining between them. Looked up from germline, CDR1 is GTSNPN and CDR2 is SVGIG (reference sequence). The CDR3 DNA sequence: TGTGCCTGGGCCCTTGTCGAGGTCGGGGAGACCCAGTACTTC. Translated, it gives CAWALVEVGETQYF.

The chain joins TRBV7-2 to TRBJ2-5, with 7 bases that match TRBD1. This CDR3 spans 16 amino acids. CDR1 is SGHTA and CDR2 is FQGNSA in the germline V gene. V shed 4 bases, J shed 1 base, and the junction held 9 bases outside the gene matches. The CDR3 bases are TGTGCCAGCAGCTCTTACTCAGGACAGGTCCAAGAGACCCAGTACTTC. This translates into CASSSYSGQVQETQYF.

This clone was seen only once. The chain employs TRBV28 and TRBJ1-2, with TRBD1 matching over 7 bases. The CDR3 totals 15 residues. V shed 1 base and J 4 bases; nucleotides not matched to a gene: 6. The germline gives CDR1 MDHEN, CDR2 SYDVKM. The CDR3 DNA is TGTGCCAGCAGTTTATTGGCAGGGGGATCCTATGGCTACACCTTC. Amino acid sequence: CASSLLAGGSYGYTF.

The rearrangement joins TRBV11-3 to TRBJ2-7; TRBD1 is a possible D gene (5 bases). V was pared by 0 bases and J by 5 bases, with 14 bases between. The CDR3 length is 15 residues. Germline lookup yields CDR1 SGHNT and CDR2 YENEEA. CDR3 sequence reads: CASSLDVAGFHEQYF. The CDR3 DNA reads TGTGCCAGCAGCTTAGATGTTGCAGGGTTCCACGAGCAGTACTTC.

The rearrangement links TRBV20-1 to TRBJ1-2, with D maybe TRBD1 (6 bases). Trimming shortened V by 5 bases and J by 6 bases, and 10 bases separated the two germline ends. Germline V gives CDR1 DFQATT, CDR2 SNEGSKA (reference sequence). This CDR3 region has 11 residues. The CDR3 nucleotides read TGCAGTGCTCCAGGGGCGGATGGCTACACCTTC. Its translation is CSAPGADGYTF.

The sample holds one count of this clone. The chain recombines TRBV6-5 with TRBJ1-2, with D maybe TRBD1 (6 bases). CDR3 length: 12 residues. The germline V gene encodes CDR1 MNHEY and CDR2 SVGAGI. V was pared by 6 bases and J by 2 bases, with 7 bases between. The CDR3 DNA reads as TGTGCCAGCAGACAGGGAAACTATGGCTACACCTTC. This translates into CASRQGNYGYTF.

V usage is TRBV9 and J usage is TRBJ1-2, with unresolved D. The germline gives CDR1 SGDLS, CDR2 YYNGEE. The V end lost 3 bases, the J end lost 2 bases, and 14 bases lay between the germline ends. This CDR3 has 15 amino acids. CDR3 sequence: CASSGLPGRNYGYTF. CDR3 nucleotide sequence: TGTGCCAGCAGCGGCCTTCCGGGGAGAAACTATGGCTACACCTTC.

The V and J genes are TRBV7-9 and TRBJ1-6, with TRBD1 matching over 8 bases. Germline CDR1 reads SEHNR; CDR2 reads FQNEAQ (reference sequence). CDR3 length equals 14 residues. Trimming removed 5 bases from V and 6 bases from J; junction bases left unmatched: 3. The CDR3: CASSRTGSNSPLHF. CDR3 coding DNA: TGTGCCAGCAGCCGGACAGGGAGTAATTCACCCCTCCACTTT.

This clone occurred a few times. The chain is built from TRBV5-1 and TRBJ1-2, with 8 bases aligning to TRBD1. The CDR3 contains 15 residues. CDR1 SGHRS and CDR2 YFSETQ come from the germline V gene. J lost 0 bases, V lost 4 bases, and 5 bases had no gene match. The CDR3, as DNA: TGCGCCAGCAGCGTCCTCAGGGGGCCTAACTATGGCTACACCTTC. This encodes CASSVLRGPNYGYTF.

In its sample, this clone was seen once. The V call is TRBV7-8, the J call TRBJ2-3; D call uncertain. V gave up 0 bases and J gave up 4 bases, with 14 bases separating them. The germline V gene has CDR1 SGHVS and CDR2 FQNEAQ. The CDR3 is 16 amino acids. DNA of the CDR3: TGTGCCAGCAGCTTAGCGGTTGGGGTGGGCGCAGATACGCAGTATTTT. This sequence encodes CASSLAVGVGADTQYF.

The chain recombines TRBV7-9 with TRBJ2-5, with TRBD1 matching over 8 bases. CDR1 is SEHNR and CDR2 is FQNEAQ in the germline V gene (reference sequence). Trimming took 5 bases from V and 5 from J; bases not matched to a gene: 13. This CDR3 spans 16 amino acids. The CDR3 reads CASSRGDRGGEETQYF. In DNA form, the CDR3 reads TGTGCCAGCAGCAGAGGTGACAGGGGAGGAGAGGAGACCCAGTACTTC.

This chain links TRBV19 with TRBJ2-7, with TRBD2 matching over 13 bases. V shed 4 bases, J shed 6 bases, and the junction held 3 bases outside the gene matches. From germline, CDR1 is LNHDA and CDR2 SQIVND (reference sequence). The CDR3 runs to 14 residues. CDR3: CASSNGLAGAEQYF. CDR3 DNA: TGTGCCAGTAGTAACGGACTAGCGGGGGCCGAGCAGTACTTC. The entire variable domain, with the rest obtained from reference TRBV19 and TRBJ2-7, is as follows: DGGITQSPKYLFRKEGQNVTLSCEQNLNHDAMYWYRQDPGQGLRLIYYSQIVNDFQKGDIAEGYSVSREKKESFPLTVTSAQKNPTAFYLCASSNGLAGAEQYFGPGTRLTVT.